This entry is about one T cell receptor (beta chain). Its specificity is not known. V lost 6 bases and J lost 8; bases outside the gene matches: 10. The CDR3 is 14 residues long. The germline CDR1 and CDR2 sequences are MNHEY and SMNVEV (reference sequence). PCR was performed using 60 Vbeta and 13 Jbeta primers. Measured with immunoSEQ multiplex PCR; TCRdb has only the in-frame clones, and not every one. Of about 200,000 clones in the sample, around 80% are singletons; the top ten hold around 1.6%. The sample belongs to a study of cytomegalovirus exposure and HLA in healthy donors. Study-wide background: Early on, a data release was issued that held 65 million to 100 million unique TCRs from HLA-typed donors.

Broader study findings: Some TCR beta chains (roughly 150 of them) were listed as cytomegalovirus-associated. Prior analysis indicated that the majority of TCR beta V segments exhibited productivity approximately 87% or approximately 30% of the time.

The chain carries TRBV27 and TRBJ2-1; TRBD1 agrees at 7 bases. Sequencing was done on a sample of PBMCs. This TCR derives from a man aged 35 to 55 in good health and CMV-seropositive. The CDR3 sequence: CASSLRPGGYEQFF. The CDR3 nucleotides read TGTGCCAGCAGCCTCCGGCCAGGGGGATATGAGCAGTTCTTC.